Sequencing of this T cell receptor (beta chain) was carried out in a study of blood T cell repertoires in COVID-19. Study overall: Collection of acute and convalescent COVID-19 samples took place in the United States, Italy and Spain.

The CDR3 length is 16 residues. Germline values: CDR1 SGHVS, CDR2 FQNEAQ. Between the trimmed V and J ends, which lost 5 bases and 4 bases, there was a span of 20 bases. Methods used by the authors: From reference gene primer amplification, estimates of nucleated cell counts were derived. Using immunoSEQ multiplex PCR, the repertoire was profiled, and TCRdb retains in-frame clones only, with some absent. For V, J and clone size, that table is used; D and trimming come from the DNA. In the table there are more than 150,000 clones, about 90% of which are singletons. The V and J genes are TRBV7-8 and TRBJ1-2, with D unclear. This clonotype was sampled from a man aged 70-80 years with active or convalescent COVID-19. Sequenced input: peripheral blood. The CDR3 reads CASSHLLASRGYGYTF. The CDR3 DNA sequence: TGTGCCAGCAGCCACCTTCTGGCCTCTCGGGGCTATGGCTACACCTTC.